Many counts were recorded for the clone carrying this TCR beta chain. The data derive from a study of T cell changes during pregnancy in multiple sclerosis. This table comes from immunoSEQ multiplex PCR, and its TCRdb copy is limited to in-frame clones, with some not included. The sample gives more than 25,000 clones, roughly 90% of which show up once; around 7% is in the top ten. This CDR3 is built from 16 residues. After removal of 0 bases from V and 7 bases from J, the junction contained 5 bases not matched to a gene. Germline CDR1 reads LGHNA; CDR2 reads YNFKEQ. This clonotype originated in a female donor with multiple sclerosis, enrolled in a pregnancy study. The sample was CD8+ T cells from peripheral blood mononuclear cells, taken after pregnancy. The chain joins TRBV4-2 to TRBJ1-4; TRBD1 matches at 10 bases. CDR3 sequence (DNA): TGTGCCAGCAGCCAAGAGAAGGGACAGGGGAGTGAAAAACTGTTTTTT. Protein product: CASSQEKGQGSEKLFF.